This TCR beta chain was documented in a study of cytomegalovirus exposure and HLA in healthy donors. Study in general: Prior work identified around 120 million unique TCR beta sequences in approximately 200 million T cells. Broader study findings: Associated with HLA alleles at 0.05 false discovery rate in a later analysis were 16,951 TCR beta sequences.

This CDR3 has 16 residues. Germline V gene lookup returns CDR1 MNHEY and CDR2 SMNVEV (reference sequence). Germline trimming cut 5 bases from V and 0 bases from J; bases unmatched to any gene: 8. This PCR relied on a set of 60 Vbeta primers and 13 Jbeta primers. Sequencing was performed with immunoSEQ multiplex PCR; in TCRdb, only in-frame clones are kept and a portion is missing. The sample includes about 150,000 clones, around 72% of them seen just once. Comments on this clone: Antigen: not known.

The chain employs TRBV27 and TRBJ2-7; 9 bases are a match to TRBD1. Input material: PBMCs. The source of this sequence is a man between 50 and 59 years old in good health and CMV-seropositive. The CDR3 reads CASSQGQGGTSYEQYF. The DNA of the CDR3 is TGTGCCAGCAGTCAGGGACAGGGAGGAACCTCCTACGAGCAGTACTTC.